What follows is one T cell receptor beta chain and its context. The antigen is undetermined. Being one base from a much bigger clone, this may be a read error. The CDR3 runs to 15 residues. V dropped 2 bases and J dropped 8; count of bases not matched to a gene: 4. Germline values: CDR1 MNHEY, CDR2 SVGAGI. This sample is part of a study of spatial heterogeneity in lung cancer. Study-level points and caveats: Compared with follow-up, resection was when ubiquitous expanded tumor TCRs appeared in blood more.

Time point indicated: sample taken at primary tumor resection. TCRdb reprocessed the 5' RACE reads with MiXCR, giving one entry per CDR3 protein. The repertoire holds 30,000 to 45,000 distinct CDR3 sequences, with about 7.7% as singletons. This sequence was found in a female donor with early-stage non-small cell lung cancer. This specimen consisted of PBMCs, obtained at surgery. V gene TRBV6-5 combines with J gene TRBJ1-6; TRBD1 agrees at 9 bases. The DNA for the CDR3 is TGTGCCAGCAGTTACGCCACAGGGGGCGATTCACCCCTCCACTTT. It specifies CASSYATGGDSPLHF.